These T cell receptor beta chains were read from a single sample in a study of blood T cell repertoires in COVID-19. The table came from immunoSEQ multiplex PCR; TCRdb's copy has only in-frame clones and leaves some out. The sample holds roughly 80,000 clones, less than 90% seen once. Sequenced material: peripheral blood. These receptors originate from a man in his fifties or sixties with acute or convalescent COVID-19. The CDR3 runs from the conserved cysteine through the conserved F or W.

v_call	j_call	cdr3_aa
TRBV13	TRBJ2-3	CASSLRLAGGQGTQYF
TRBV11-2	TRBJ2-7	CASSLVTGAPLEQYF
TRBV4-1	TRBJ1-2	CASSPYDRDNYGYTF
TRBV6-2/TRBV6-3	TRBJ2-2	CASSYSQGTSRTGELFF
TRBV11-2	TRBJ1-1	CASSLLQAGTGTEAFF
TRBV5-6	TRBJ1-6	CASSLDRANNSPLHF
TRBV7-2	TRBJ1-1	CASSSGLRTEAFF
TRBV7-2	TRBJ2-1	CASSLVAGDNEQFF
TRBV5-6	TRBJ1-1	CASSLRGGRTEAFF
TRBV18	TRBJ2-5	CASSPGSLETQYF
TRBV10-3	TRBJ2-3	CAISVGLGSTDTQYF
TRBV12-3/TRBV12-4	TRBJ2-7	CASSFVGHEQYF
TRBV10-3	TRBJ1-4	CAISKDREAEKLFF
TRBV6-5	TRBJ1-2	CASSKTGVYGYTF
TRBV4-1	TRBJ2-7	CASRLTSGTSSYEQYF
TRBV3-1/TRBV3-2	TRBJ2-5	CASSQEGLAIGSFKTQYF
TRBV27	TRBJ1-2	CASSLSISYGYTF
TRBV15	TRBJ2-3	CATRLAGGPSTDTQYF
TRBV29-1	TRBJ1-5	CSVGGTGAQPQHF
TRBV4-1	TRBJ1-2	CASSPDRGGYGYTF
TRBV19	TRBJ1-6	CASRRGQGASFGNNSPLHF
TRBV4-3	TRBJ1-5	CASSPQQGLTQHF
TRBV15	TRBJ2-1	CATSAKGLAGTNEQFF
TRBV2	TRBJ1-1	CASGLGTVNTEAFF
TRBV11-3	TRBJ2-1	CASSLDWVGETYNEQFF
TRBV30	TRBJ1-6	CAWSLGGAGGSPLHF
TRBV29-1	TRBJ2-3	CSVSSGHDVTDTQYF
TRBV5-1	TRBJ1-4	CASSSTPRQFNEKLFF
TRBV2	TRBJ1-6	CASFPGTGGDPPLHF
TRBV6-2/TRBV6-3	TRBJ2-1	CASSPRESGKYNEQFF
TRBV25-1	TRBJ1-2	CASSGGLYPTYGYTF
TRBV4-2	TRBJ2-1	CASGQGGVIDNEQFF
TRBV24-1	TRBJ2-3	CATSDPGQSDTQYF
TRBV4-1	TRBJ2-1	CASSPLRTSRKYNEQFF
TRBV7-9	TRBJ1-2	CASSLGSDYGYTF
TRBV28	TRBJ2-3	CASTGRFERGGNTQYF
TRBV10-3	TRBJ1-2	CAISDVPGQGHGYTF
TRBV5-4	TRBJ2-7	CASSLAEEGSYEQYF
TRBV5-1	TRBJ2-5	CASAPGAGGPGETQYF
TRBV7-3	TRBJ2-5	CASSLGGGQGETQYF
TRBV19	TRBJ2-5	CASSITPSGRGQETQYF
TRBV5-4	TRBJ1-1	CASSLVTGSTFF
TRBV11-3	TRBJ2-2	CASSYGQGNTGELFF
TRBV4-3	TRBJ2-1	CASSPQAGGNNEQFF
TRBV3-1/TRBV3-2	TRBJ1-1	CASSHRQAMNTEAFF
TRBV11-2	TRBJ1-1	CASSSGRDRGPAFF
TRBV6-6	TRBJ1-6	CASRRSGAANSPLHF
TRBV3-1/TRBV3-2	TRBJ2-5	CASRLGGLDVTQYF